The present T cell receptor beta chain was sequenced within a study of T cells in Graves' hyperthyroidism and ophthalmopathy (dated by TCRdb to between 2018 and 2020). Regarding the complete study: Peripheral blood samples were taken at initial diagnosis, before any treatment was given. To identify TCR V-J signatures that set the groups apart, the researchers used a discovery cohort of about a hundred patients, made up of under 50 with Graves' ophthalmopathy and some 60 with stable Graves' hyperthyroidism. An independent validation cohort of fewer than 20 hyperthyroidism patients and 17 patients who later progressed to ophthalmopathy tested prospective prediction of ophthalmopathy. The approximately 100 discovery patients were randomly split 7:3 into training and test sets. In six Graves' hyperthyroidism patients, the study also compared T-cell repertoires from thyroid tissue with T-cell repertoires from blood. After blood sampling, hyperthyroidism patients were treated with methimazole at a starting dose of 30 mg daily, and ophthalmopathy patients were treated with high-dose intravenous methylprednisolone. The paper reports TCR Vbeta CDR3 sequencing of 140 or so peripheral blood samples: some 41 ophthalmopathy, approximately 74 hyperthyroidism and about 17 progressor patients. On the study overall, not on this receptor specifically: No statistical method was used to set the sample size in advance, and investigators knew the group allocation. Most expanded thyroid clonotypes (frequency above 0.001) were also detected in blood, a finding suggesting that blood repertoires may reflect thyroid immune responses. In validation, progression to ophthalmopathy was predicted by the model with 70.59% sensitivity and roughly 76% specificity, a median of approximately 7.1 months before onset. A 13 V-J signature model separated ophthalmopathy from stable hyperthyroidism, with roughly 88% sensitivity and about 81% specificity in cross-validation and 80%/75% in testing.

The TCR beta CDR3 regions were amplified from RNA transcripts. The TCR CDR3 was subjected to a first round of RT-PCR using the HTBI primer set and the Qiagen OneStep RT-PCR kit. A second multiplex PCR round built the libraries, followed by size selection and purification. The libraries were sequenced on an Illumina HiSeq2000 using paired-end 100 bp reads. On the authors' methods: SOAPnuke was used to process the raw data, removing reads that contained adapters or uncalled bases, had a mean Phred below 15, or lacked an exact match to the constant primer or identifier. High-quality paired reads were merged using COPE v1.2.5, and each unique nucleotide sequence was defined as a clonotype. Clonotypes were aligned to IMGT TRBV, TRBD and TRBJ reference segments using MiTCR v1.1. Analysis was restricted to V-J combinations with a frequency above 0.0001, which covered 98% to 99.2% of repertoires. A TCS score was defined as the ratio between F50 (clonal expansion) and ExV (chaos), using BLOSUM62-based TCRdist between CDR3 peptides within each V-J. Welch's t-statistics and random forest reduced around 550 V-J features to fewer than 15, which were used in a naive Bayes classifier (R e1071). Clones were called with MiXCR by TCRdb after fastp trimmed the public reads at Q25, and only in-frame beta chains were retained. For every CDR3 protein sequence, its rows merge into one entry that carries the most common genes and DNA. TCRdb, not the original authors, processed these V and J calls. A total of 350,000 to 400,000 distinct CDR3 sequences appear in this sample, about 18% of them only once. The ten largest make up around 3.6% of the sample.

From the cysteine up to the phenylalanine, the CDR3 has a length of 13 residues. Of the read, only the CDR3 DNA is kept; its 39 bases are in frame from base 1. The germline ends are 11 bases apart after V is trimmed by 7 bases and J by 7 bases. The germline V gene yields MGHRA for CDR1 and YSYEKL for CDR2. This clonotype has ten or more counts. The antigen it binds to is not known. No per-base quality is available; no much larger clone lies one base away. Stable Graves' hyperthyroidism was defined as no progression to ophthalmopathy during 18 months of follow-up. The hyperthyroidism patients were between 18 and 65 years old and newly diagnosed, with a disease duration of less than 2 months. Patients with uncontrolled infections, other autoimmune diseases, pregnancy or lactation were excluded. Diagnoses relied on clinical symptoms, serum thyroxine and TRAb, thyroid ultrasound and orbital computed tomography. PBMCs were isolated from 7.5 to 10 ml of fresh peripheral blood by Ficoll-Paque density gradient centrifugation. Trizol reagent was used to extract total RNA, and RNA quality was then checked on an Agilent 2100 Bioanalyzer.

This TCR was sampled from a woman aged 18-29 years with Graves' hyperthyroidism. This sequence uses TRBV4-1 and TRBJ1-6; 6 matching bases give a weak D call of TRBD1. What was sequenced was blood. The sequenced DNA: TGCGCCAGCAAGGGGACACTCAATTCACCCCTCCACTTT. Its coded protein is CASKGTLNSPLHF.